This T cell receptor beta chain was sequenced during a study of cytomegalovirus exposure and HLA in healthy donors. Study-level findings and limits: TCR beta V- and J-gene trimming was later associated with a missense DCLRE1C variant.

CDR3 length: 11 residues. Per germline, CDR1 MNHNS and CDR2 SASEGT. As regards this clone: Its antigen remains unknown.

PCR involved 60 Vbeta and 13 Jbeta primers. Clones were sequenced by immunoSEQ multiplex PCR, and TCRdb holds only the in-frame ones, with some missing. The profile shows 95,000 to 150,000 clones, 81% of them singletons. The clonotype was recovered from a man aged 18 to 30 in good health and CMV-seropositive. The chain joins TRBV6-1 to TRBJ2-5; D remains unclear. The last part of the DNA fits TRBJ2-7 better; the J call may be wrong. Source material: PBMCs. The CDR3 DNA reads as TGTGCCAGCAAGGAAAACTACGAGCAGTACTTC. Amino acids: CASKENYEQYF.